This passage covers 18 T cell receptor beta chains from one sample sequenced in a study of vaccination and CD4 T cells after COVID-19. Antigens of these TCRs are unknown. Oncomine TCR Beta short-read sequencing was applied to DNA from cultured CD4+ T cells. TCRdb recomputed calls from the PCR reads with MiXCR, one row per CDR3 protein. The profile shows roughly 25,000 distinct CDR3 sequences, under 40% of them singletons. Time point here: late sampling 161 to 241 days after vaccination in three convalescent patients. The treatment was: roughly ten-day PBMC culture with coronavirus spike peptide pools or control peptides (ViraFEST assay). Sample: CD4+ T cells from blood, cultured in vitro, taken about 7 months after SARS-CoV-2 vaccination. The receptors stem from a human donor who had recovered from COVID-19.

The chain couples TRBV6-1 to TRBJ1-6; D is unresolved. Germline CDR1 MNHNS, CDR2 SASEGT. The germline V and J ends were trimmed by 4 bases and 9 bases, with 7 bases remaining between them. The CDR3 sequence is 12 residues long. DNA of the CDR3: TGTGCCAGCAGTGGACTACTTTCACCCCTCCACTTT. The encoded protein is CASSGLLSPLHF.

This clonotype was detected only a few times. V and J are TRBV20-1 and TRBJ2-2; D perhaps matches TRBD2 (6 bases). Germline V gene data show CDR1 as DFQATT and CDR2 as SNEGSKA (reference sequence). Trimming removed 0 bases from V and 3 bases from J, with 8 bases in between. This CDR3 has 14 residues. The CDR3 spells CSARDREHTGELFF. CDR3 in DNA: TGCAGTGCTAGAGACCGGGAGCACACCGGGGAGCTGTTTTTT.

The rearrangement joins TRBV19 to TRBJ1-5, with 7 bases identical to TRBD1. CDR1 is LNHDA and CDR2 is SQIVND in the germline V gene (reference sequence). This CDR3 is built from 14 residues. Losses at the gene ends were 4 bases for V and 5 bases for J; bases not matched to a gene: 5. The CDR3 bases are TGTGCCAGTAGTACCCGCAGGGGGGATCAGCCCCAGCATTTT. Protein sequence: CASSTRRGDQPQHF.

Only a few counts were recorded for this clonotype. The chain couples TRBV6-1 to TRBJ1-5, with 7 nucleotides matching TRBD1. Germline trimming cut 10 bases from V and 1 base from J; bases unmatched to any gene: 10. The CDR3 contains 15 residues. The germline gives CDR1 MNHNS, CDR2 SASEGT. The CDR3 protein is CATYQGTASNQPQHF. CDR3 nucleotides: TGTGCCACCTACCAAGGGACAGCAAGCAATCAGCCCCAGCATTTT.

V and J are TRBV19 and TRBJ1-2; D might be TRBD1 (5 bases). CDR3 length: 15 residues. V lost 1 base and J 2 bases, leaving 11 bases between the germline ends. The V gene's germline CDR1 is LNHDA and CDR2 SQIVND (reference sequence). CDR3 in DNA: TGTGCCAGTAGTATAGCAAAGGGGACCAACTATGGCTACACCTTC. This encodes CASSIAKGTNYGYTF. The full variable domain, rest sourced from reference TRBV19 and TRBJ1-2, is DGGITQSPKYLFRKEGQNVTLSCEQNLNHDAMYWYRQDPGQGLRLIYYSQIVNDFQKGDIAEGYSVSREKKESFPLTVTSAQKNPTAFYLCASSIAKGTNYGYTFGSGTRLTVV.

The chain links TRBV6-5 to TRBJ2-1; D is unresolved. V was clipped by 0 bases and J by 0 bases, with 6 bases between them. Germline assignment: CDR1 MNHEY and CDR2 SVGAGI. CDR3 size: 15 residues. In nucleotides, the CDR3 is TGTGCCAGCAGTTACTCGTCGAGCTCCTACAATGAGCAGTTCTTC. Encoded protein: CASSYSSSSYNEQFF.

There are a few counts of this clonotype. CDR3 nucleotides: TGTGCCAGCAGTCGAAAAGTAGCGGGAGAACCTCGGGATGAGCAGTTCTTC. It specifies CASSRKVAGEPRDEQFF. V and J are TRBV27 and TRBJ2-1; 9 bases are shared with TRBD2. Unmatched junction bases numbered 16, after V lost 5 bases and J lost 8 bases. The CDR3 totals 17 residues. CDR1 is MNHEY and CDR2 is SMNVEV in the germline V gene (reference sequence).

The CDR3 DNA sequence: TGTGCCAGCAGCTTGGCGGGGACAGGGCTCTGGAACATTCAGTACTTC. Encoded protein: CASSLAGTGLWNIQYF. The genes are TRBV7-2 and TRBJ2-4; TRBD1 agrees at 9 bases. The germline V gene has CDR1 SGHTA and CDR2 FQGNSA. Losses at the gene ends were 3 bases for V and 7 bases for J; bases not matched to a gene: 10. The CDR3 sequence is 16 residues long.

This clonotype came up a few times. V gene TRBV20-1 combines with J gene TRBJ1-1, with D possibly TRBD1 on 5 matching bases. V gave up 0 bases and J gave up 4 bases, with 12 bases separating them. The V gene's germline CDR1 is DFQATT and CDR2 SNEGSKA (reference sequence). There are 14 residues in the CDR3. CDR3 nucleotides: TGCAGTGCTAGAGATCCGCAGGGTAGCACTGAAGCTTTCTTT. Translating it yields CSARDPQGSTEAFF.

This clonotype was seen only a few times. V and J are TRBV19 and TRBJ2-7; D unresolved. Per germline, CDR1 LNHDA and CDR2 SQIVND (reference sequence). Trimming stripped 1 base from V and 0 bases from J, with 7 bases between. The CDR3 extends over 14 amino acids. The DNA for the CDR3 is TGTGCCAGTAGTATAGGACCAGTCTCCTACGAGCAGTACTTC. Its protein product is CASSIGPVSYEQYF.

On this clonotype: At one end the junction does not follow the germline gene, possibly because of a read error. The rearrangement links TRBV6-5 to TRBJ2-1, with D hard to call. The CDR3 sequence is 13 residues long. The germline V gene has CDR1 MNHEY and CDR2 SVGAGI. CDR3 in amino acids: CASSYGAEAIPVF. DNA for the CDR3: TGTGCCAGCAGTTACGGCGCTGAGGCTATTCCCGTCTTC.

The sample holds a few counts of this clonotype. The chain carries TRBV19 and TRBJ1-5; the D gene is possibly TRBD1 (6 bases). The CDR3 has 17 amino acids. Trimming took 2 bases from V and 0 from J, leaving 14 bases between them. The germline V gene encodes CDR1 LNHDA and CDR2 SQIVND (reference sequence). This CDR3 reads CASSINGGLYSNQPQHF. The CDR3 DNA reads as TGTGCCAGTAGTATAAATGGGGGGCTCTATAGCAATCAGCCCCAGCATTTT.

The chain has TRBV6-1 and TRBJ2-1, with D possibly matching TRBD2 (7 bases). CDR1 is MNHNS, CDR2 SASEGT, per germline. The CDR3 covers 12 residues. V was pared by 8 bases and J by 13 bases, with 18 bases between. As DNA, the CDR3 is TGTGCCAGCCGTGGGGGGCGGACTAGTCAGTTCTTC. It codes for CASRGGRTSQFF.

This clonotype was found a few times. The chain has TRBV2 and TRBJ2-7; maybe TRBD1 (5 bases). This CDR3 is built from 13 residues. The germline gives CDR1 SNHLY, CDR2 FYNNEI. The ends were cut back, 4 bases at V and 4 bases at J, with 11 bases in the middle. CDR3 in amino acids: CASSGGYNYEQYF. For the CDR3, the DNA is TGTGCCAGCAGTGGGGGCTACAATTACGAGCAGTACTTC.

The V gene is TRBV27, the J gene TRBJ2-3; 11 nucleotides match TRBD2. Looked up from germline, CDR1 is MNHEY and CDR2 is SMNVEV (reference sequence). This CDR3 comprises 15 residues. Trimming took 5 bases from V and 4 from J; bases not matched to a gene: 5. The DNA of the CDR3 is TGTGCCAGCAGTGATAGACTAGCGGGACCAGATACGCAGTATTTT. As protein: CASSDRLAGPDTQYF.

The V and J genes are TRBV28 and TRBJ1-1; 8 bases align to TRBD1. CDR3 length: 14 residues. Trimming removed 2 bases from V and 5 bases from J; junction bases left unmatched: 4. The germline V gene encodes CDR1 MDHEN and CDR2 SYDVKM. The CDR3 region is CASSLPGQGTEAFF. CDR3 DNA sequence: TGTGCCAGCAGTTTACCTGGACAGGGAACTGAAGCTTTCTTT.

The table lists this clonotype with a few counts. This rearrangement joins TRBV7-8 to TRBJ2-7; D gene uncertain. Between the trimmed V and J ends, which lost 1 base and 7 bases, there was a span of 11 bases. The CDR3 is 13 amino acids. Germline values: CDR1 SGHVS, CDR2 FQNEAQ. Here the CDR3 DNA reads TGTGCCAGCAGCTTAGAATCCTTCGGAGAGCAGTACTTC. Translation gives CASSLESFGEQYF.

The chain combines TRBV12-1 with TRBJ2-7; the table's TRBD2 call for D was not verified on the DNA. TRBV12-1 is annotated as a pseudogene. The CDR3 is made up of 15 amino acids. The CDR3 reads CASSIGPRGSYEQYF. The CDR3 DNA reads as TGCGCCAGCAGCATAGGACCGCGGGGCTCCTACGAGCAGTACTTC.